This TCR beta chain was sequenced during a study of glioma-infiltrating T cells after dendritic cell vaccination (dated by TCRdb to the mid-2010s). Background on the whole study: A cohort of roughly 15 glioblastoma patients from Phase I and II dendritic cell vaccination trials was included, of whom 9 were newly diagnosed and 6 had recurrent disease. Patients received autologous tumor lysate-pulsed dendritic cell vaccination between about 2003 and 2012. The vaccine consisted of monocyte-derived dendritic cells cultured about seven days with IL-4 and GM-CSF, then pulsed overnight with autologous tumor lysate. Patients received three intradermal dendritic cell vaccine injections at biweekly intervals in the arm below the axilla. Deep sequencing of TCR beta CDR3 regions was used to quantify tumor-infiltrating lymphocyte content and compare tumor and blood repertoires in dendritic cell-vaccinated glioblastoma patients. Survival after dendritic cell vaccination was correlated with TCR sequencing metrics such as TIL content and the overlap between tumor and blood repertoires. General study outcomes and caveats: The cohort was small and heterogeneous, with few patients having full blood and tumor sets and even fewer initial-recurrent tumor pairs. TCR clonality showed no direct relationship with survival, which suggests that a diverse polyclonal response may matter. Longer time to progression and overall survival after dendritic cell vaccination were predicted by higher estimated pretreatment TIL content. The three-group TCR overlap response model was characterized as speculative, and prospective validation of the model was stated to be required.

Comments on this clone: Its antigen remains undetermined. Base qualities are not at hand, and no much larger clone is one base apart.

TCRB CDR3 regions were amplified from about 2 ug genomic DNA, or all available DNA if less, using the immunoSEQ assay. Multiplex PCR used 60 forward primers for TCR V beta segments and 13 reverse primers for J beta segments. To estimate the number of reads per starting template, synthetic control templates were added to each sample at limiting dilution. The Illumina HiSeq System generated sequencing reads of 87 bp. On the study's bioinformatics: To remove PCR and sequencing errors, closely related sequences were merged with a nearest neighbor algorithm. TCR overlap was measured as the percentage of unique tumor TCR beta sequences also present in the same patient's peripheral blood. Held by TCRdb, this immuneACCESS table contains in-frame sequences only and omits some clones. Under half of the omission traces to an unresolved V gene where checked; the cause of the rest is unknown. V, J and clone size reflect that table, while D and trimming were determined from the DNA. For this sample the table gives about 65,000 clones, of which approximately 86% were detected only once. Jointly, the top ten make up around a tenth of the sample.

The time point label, as the study defines it: after dendritic cell vaccination, including at tumor progression/relapse. Selection of patients required sufficient residual fresh-frozen tumor tissue and over two years of available survival data. An isocitrate dehydrogenase mutation was not carried by any of the glioblastoma patients, although molecular status was otherwise variable. PBMC were collected before vaccination, two weeks after the third vaccination, and at tumor progression when it occurred. The Qiagen DNeasy Blood extraction Kit was used to extract genomic DNA. The sequence came from a human donor with glioblastoma. This specimen consisted of blood, obtained after dendritic cell vaccination.

The CDR3 sequence is CASSVGWGETGNTIYF. The DNA sequence is TGTGCCAGCAGCGTGGGGTGGGGAGAAACTGGAAACACCATATATTTT. The chain is encoded by TRBV7-9 joined to TRBJ1-3; a confident D gene designation cannot be given. Cut back by 5 bases and 2 bases, the V and J ends lie 16 bases apart. CDR1 and CDR2 (SEHNR, FQNEAQ) derive from the germline V gene (reference sequence). The CDR3 runs 16 amino acids, cysteine and phenylalanine included. Just the 48-base CDR3 DNA is kept, in frame starting at base 1.